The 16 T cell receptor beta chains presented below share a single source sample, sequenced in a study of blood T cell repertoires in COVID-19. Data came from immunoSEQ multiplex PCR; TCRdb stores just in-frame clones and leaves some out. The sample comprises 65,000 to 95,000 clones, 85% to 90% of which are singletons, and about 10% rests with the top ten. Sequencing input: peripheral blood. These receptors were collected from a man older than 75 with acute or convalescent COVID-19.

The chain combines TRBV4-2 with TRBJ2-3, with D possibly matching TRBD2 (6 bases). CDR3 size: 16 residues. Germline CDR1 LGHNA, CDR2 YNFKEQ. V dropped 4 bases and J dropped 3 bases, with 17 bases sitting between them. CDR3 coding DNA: TGTGCCAGCAGCCGAGATTCGGGGGTTAAAACAGATACGCAGTATTTT. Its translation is CASSRDSGVKTDTQYF.

CDR3 sequence reads: CASSAAWSSYEQYF. The CDR3 nucleotides are TGTGCCAGCAGCGCGGCCTGGTCCTCCTACGAGCAGTACTTC. The chain recombines TRBV27 with TRBJ2-7; D is unresolved. Trimming left V 6 bases short and J 0 bases short, with 12 bases between. There are 14 residues in the CDR3. Germline V CDR1 and CDR2: MNHEY, SMNVEV (reference sequence).

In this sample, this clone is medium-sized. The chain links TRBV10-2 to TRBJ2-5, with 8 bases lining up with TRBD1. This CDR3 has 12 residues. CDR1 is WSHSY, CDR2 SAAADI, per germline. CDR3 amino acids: CATSTGAETQYF. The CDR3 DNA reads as TGCGCTACATCGACAGGGGCAGAGACCCAGTACTTC.

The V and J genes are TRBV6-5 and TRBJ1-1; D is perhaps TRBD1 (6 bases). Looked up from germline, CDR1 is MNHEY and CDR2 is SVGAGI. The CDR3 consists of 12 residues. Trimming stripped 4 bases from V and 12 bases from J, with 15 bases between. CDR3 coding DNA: TGTGCCAGCAGTTCCCCAGGGGAATATCCTTTCTTT. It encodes CASSSPGEYPFF.

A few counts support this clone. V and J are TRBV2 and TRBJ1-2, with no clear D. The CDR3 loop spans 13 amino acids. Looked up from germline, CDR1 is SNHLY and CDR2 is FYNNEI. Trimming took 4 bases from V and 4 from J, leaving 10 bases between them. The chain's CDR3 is CASSAVEVYGYTF. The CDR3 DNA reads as TGTGCCAGCAGTGCGGTGGAGGTCTATGGCTACACCTTC.

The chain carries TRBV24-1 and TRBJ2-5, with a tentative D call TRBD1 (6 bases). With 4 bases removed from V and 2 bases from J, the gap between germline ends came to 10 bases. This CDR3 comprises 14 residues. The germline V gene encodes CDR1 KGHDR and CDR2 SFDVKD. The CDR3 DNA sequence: TGTGCCACCAGTGACGGACAGATACAAGAGACCCAGTACTTC. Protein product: CATSDGQIQETQYF.

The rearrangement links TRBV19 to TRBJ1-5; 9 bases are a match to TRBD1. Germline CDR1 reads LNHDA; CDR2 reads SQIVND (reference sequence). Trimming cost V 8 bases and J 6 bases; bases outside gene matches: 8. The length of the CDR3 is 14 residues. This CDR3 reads CASWETGGAQPQHF. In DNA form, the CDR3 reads TGTGCCAGTTGGGAGACAGGGGGGGCTCAGCCCCAGCATTTT.

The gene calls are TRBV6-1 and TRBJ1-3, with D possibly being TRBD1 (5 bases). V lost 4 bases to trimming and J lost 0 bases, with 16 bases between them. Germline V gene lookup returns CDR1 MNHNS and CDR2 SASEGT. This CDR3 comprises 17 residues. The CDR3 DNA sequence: TGTGCCAGCAGTGGCGACTTAGGGGTCCCCTCTGGAAACACCATATATTTT. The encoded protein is CASSGDLGVPSGNTIYF.

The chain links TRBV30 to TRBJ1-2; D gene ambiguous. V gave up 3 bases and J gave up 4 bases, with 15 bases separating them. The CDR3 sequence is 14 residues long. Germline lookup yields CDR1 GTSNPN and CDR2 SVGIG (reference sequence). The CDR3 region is CAWSPQISTYGYTF. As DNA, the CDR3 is TGTGCCTGGAGCCCACAGATCTCCACCTATGGCTACACCTTC.

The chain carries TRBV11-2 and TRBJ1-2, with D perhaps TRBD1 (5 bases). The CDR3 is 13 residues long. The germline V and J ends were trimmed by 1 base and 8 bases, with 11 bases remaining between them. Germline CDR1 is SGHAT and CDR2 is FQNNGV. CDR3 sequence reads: CASSLGGAGGYTF. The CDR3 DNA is TGTGCCAGCAGCTTAGGGGGCGCGGGGGGCTACACCTTC. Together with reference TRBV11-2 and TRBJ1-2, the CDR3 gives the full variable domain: EAGVAQSPRYKIIEKRQSVAFWCNPISGHATLYWYQQILGQGPKLLIQFQNNGVVDDSQLPKDRFSAERLKGVDSTLKIQPAKLEDSAVYLCASSLGGAGGYTFGSGTRLTVV.

The CDR3 DNA reads TGTGCCTGGACGGGGGGGCCGAACACTGAAGCTTTCTTT. Amino acids: CAWTGGPNTEAFF. The chain combines TRBV30 with TRBJ1-1; perhaps TRBD1 as D (6 bases). The CDR3 totals 13 residues. Germline V gene data show CDR1 as GTSNPN and CDR2 as SVGIG (reference sequence). V was trimmed by 4 bases and J by 1 base, leaving 10 bases between them.

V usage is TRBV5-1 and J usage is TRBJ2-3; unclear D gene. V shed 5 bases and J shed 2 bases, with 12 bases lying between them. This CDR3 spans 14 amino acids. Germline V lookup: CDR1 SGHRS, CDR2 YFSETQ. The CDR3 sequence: CASRTMTYTDTQYF. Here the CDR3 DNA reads TGCGCCAGCAGAACGATGACTTACACAGATACGCAGTATTTT.

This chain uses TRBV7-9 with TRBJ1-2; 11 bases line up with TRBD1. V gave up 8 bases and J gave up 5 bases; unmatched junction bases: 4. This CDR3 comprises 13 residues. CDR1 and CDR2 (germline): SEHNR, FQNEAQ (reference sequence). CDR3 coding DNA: TGTGCCAGCGAAAGGGACAGGGGGTATGGCTACACCTTC. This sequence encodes CASERDRGYGYTF.

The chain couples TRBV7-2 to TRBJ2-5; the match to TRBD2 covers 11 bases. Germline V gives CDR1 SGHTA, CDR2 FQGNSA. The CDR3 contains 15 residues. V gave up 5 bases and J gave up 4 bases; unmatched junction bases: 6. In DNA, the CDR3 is TGTGCCAGCAGCCCCGGGACTAGCGGAACAGAGACCCAGTACTTC. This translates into CASSPGTSGTETQYF.

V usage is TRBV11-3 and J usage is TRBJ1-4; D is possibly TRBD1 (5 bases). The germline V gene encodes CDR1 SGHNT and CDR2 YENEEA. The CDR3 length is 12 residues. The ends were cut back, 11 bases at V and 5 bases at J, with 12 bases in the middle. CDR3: CAVEDKNEKLFF. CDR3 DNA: TGTGCCGTCGAGGACAAAAATGAAAAACTGTTTTTT.

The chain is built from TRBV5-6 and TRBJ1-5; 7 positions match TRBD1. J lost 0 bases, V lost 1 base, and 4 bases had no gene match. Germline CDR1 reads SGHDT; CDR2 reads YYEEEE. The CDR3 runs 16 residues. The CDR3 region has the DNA TGTGCCAGCAGCTTGAGGGACAGATATAGCAATCAGCCCCAGCATTTT. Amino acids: CASSLRDRYSNQPQHF.